The present T cell receptor (beta chain) was sequenced within a study of identical twins (TCRdb year 2016). With respect to the entire study: To test whether fetal clonotypes persist, this study deep-sequenced TCR alpha and beta repertoires from monozygotic twins, from unrelated adults of various ages, and from cord blood. To rule out contamination, replicate twin experiments were performed at different times with different library preparation protocols.

Measured from the cysteine to the phenylalanine, the CDR3 is 11 residues long. Kept here is only the CDR3 DNA, which spans 33 bases and is read in frame from base 1. V is cut by 5 bases and J by 7 bases, and the space between the germline ends is 11 bases. Looking up the germline V gene (reference sequence) yields CDR1 DFQATT and CDR2 SNEGSKA. This clonotype was counted a few times. Its antigen is currently not known. No quality values exist for individual bases; no much larger clone is one base distant. Library generation was performed with 5' RACE. Instrument used: Illumina HiSeq 2000. Template switching introduced a universal primer binding site; the final cDNA contained a unique molecular identifier, enabling accurate counting of TCR cDNA molecules. Specific primers in the conserved constant-segment region were used to synthesize first-strand cDNA for the TCR alpha and beta chains. To control for contamination, every cDNA library was double barcoded, receiving both a SMART-Mk sample barcode and Illumina barcodes. TruSeq adapter sequences along with Illumina sample barcodes were introduced in two successive PCR steps. The TCR alpha and beta cDNA libraries were sequenced on the Illumina HiSeq platform using custom primers. On the study's bioinformatics: MiGEC processed the raw reads to extract unique molecular identifiers, while MiXCR was used to determine the CDR3 positions. For each individual, recombination models were inferred using an EM algorithm with the repgenHMM and IGoR tools. The analysis of shared clonotypes was done with the tcR package in R, with sharing normalized by the product of cloneset sizes. To study raw recombination free of thymic and clonal selection effects, out-of-frame nonproductive sequences were analyzed. Using fastp at Q25 and MiXCR, TCRdb reprocessed the public reads and kept productive beta chains. For every CDR3 protein sequence, its rows merge into one entry that carries the most common genes and DNA. Clone size and V and J calls follow TCRdb, not the original study. This sample gives about 470,000 distinct CDR3 sequences in total; less than 25% of them show up just once. Of the sample, just under 3% falls within the top ten clones.

Study-wide findings and limitations: Because the same donors could not be followed over many years, the conclusions relied on cross-sectional statistical analysis. Compared with coincidental sharing between unrelated individuals, an excess of low generation-probability sequences was observed among out-of-frame TCR alpha sequences shared between twins. The excess sharing between twins in beta out-of-frame sequences was weaker because fewer shared sequences reduced the signal-to-noise ratio. Fewer insertions were carried by abundant cord blood beta clonotypes, a similar but weaker trend appeared in young adult naive repertoires, and no such trend appeared in memory repertoires. Zero-insertion analyses could be partly confounded by invariant T cells such as MAIT and iNKT, although diverse VJ usage argued against such confounding for most clonotypes. Out-of-frame TCR alpha sharing in monozygotic twins was systematically underestimated by recombination models, whereas sharing between unrelated individuals was in agreement with the recombination models.

All donors were healthy Caucasians. The twin cohort comprised three pairs of female monozygotic twins, all aged about 18 to 30 years. Positive isolation kits from Invitrogen were used to isolate the CD4+ and CD8+ T cell populations. This same sample was also part of a study on T cells expressing NK-cell markers. According to the second study: In sorted CD3+CD56+NKG2C+, CD3+CD56+NKG2C- and CD3+CD56-NKG2C+ T-cell subsets from several donors, TCR beta-chain repertoires were profiled. Among the eight sequenced donors, only one was HCMV-seronegative, while the other seven were HCMV-seropositive. In several experiments an anti-gammadeltaTCR antibody was added to restrict sorting to alphabetaTCR-expressing T cells. In roughly six donors, the dominant CD3+CD56+NKG2C+ clonotypes were among the top 10 CD8+ clonotypes and accounted for about 1.0-7.5% of CD8+ T cells. Those dominant clonotypes were again the most abundant among CD3+CD56-NKG2C+ cells in four donors, at roughly 25-65%. It remained unclear whether the expanded NKG2C-expressing T cell clones were specific for HCMV antigens. All eight donors whose samples were sequenced were randomly selected healthy volunteers, three of them men and five women. HCMV serostatus was determined by detecting HCMV-specific IgG in serum with a commercial ELISA kit. MIGEC was used to demultiplex reads and group the reads by UMI, and MiTCR was used to assemble and quantify clonotypes. To exclude erroneous sequences, only TCR cDNA sequences supported by at least two reads were retained. Downstream repertoire analysis used the tcR package, and clonotypes were matched across fractions by CDR3 nucleotide sequence plus V segment. VDJmatch was used to annotate antigen specificity against VDJdb, with one amino acid substitution allowed in CDR3.

The sequence was collected from a woman in her late teens or twenties in good health. The sequenced material came from CD4+ T cells sorted from blood. Here the chain combines TRBV20-1 and TRBJ1-2, with the D gene uncertain. The CDR3: CSASSNGGYTF. The sequenced DNA is TGCAGTGCTTCTTCTAATGGTGGCTACACCTTC.